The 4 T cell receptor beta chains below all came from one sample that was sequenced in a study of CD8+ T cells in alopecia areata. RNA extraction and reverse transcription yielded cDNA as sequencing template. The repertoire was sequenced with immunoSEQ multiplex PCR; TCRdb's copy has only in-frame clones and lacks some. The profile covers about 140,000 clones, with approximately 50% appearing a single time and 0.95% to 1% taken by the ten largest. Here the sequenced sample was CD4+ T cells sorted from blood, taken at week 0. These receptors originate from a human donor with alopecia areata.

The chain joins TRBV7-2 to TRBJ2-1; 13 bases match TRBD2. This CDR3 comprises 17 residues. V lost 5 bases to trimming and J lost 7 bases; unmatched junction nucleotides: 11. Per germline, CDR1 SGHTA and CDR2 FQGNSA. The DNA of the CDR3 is TGTGCCAGCAGCGCCGACGCGACTAGCGGGAGGTCTAATGAGCAGTTCTTC. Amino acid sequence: CASSADATSGRSNEQFF.

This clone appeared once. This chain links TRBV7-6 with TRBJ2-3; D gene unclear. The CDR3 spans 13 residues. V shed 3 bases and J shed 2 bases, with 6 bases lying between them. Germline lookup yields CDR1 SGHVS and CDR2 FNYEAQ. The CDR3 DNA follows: TGTGCCAGCAGCTTTGCTACCACAGATACGCAGTATTTT. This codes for CASSFATTDTQYF. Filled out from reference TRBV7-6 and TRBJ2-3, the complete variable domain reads GAGVSQSPRYKVTKRGQDVALRCDPISGHVSLYWYRQALGQGPEFLTYFNYEAQQDKSGLPNDRFSAERPEGSISTLTIQRTEQRDSAMYRCASSFATTDTQYFGPGTRLTVL.

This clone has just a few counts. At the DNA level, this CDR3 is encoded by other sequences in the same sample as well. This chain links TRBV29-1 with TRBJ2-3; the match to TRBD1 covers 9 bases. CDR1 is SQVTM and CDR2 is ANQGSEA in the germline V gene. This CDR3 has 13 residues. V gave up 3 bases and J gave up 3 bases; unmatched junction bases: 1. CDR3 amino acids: CSVEGQGTDTQYF. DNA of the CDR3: TGCAGCGTTGAGGGACAGGGAACAGATACGCAGTATTTT.

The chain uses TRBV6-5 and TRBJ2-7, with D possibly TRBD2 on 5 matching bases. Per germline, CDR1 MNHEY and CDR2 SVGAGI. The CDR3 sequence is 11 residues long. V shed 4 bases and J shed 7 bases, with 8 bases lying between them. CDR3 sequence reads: CASSSPGEQYF. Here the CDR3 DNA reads TGTGCCAGCAGTTCCCCGGGAGAGCAGTACTTC.